These T cell receptor beta chains were read from a single sample in a study of beta chain features in type 1 diabetes. Here immunoSEQ multiplex PCR was the method, and the copy in TCRdb shows in-frame clones only, minus some. This repertoire shows around 170,000 clones, around 9% found once; its top ten account for 0.7%. Material for sequencing was central memory CD4+ T cells from blood. The receptor set was obtained from a woman aged 25-40 years with type 1 diabetes. CDR3s include the opening cysteine and the closing phenylalanine or tryptophan. A D gene is named only where the DNA matches it firmly. For some rows the clone size is stated as once, few or many, or as a class when expanded; others skip it.

v_call	d_call	clone_size	j_call	cdr3_aa	cdr3_nt
TRBV14	.	.	TRBJ2-1	CASSPPWALSYNEQFF	TGTGCCAGCAGCCCACCTTGGGCCCTCTCCTACAATGAGCAGTTCTTC
TRBV2	.	few	TRBJ1-5	CASNERENQPQHF	TGTGCCAGCAACGAACGGGAAAATCAGCCCCAGCATTTT
TRBV7-9	.	.	TRBJ1-1	CASSSGGGTEAFF	TGTGCCAGCAGCTCAGGAGGAGGGACTGAAGCTTTCTTT
TRBV7-2	TRBD2	.	TRBJ2-1	CASSQGRLAGTNEQFF	TGTGCCAGCAGCCAAGGACGACTAGCGGGGACCAATGAGCAGTTCTTC
TRBV5-1	TRBD1	.	TRBJ1-1	CASSQTGVENTEAFF	TGCGCCAGCAGCCAGACAGGGGTTGAGAACACTGAAGCTTTCTTT
TRBV4-2	TRBD1	few	TRBJ1-3	CASSQGQGAGNTIYF	TGTGCCAGCAGCCAAGGACAGGGGGCTGGAAACACCATATATTTT
TRBV10-3	.	few	TRBJ2-1	CAISDMGGYNEQFF	TGTGCCATCAGTGATATGGGGGGATACAATGAGCAGTTCTTC
TRBV28	TRBD1	few	TRBJ2-2	CASSVTGVRGELFF	TGTGCCAGCAGTGTCACAGGGGTCCGCGGGGAGCTGTTTTTT
TRBV2	TRBD1	few	TRBJ1-1	CASSPIMSGGTEAFF	TGTGCCAGCAGTCCGATAATGTCAGGGGGCACTGAAGCTTTCTTT
TRBV19	TRBD1	.	TRBJ1-2	CASSPQGIGYTF	TGTGCCAGTAGTCCACAGGGGATTGGCTACACCTTC
TRBV6-5	TRBD1	few	TRBJ2-5	CASSEGAGETQYF	TGTGCCAGCAGTGAGGGGGCTGGAGAGACCCAGTACTTC
TRBV9	TRBD1	.	TRBJ2-3	CASSTRQGEPTDTQYF	TGTGCCAGCAGCACGAGACAGGGGGAGCCTACAGATACGCAGTATTTT
TRBV2	TRBD2	.	TRBJ2-3	CASRLAGGQADTQYF	TGTGCCAGTCGACTAGCGGGAGGGCAGGCAGATACGCAGTATTTT
TRBV11-2	TRBD2	few	TRBJ2-3	CASSLVSGRNTDTQYF	TGTGCCAGCAGCTTGGTGAGCGGGAGGAACACAGATACGCAGTATTTT
TRBV18	.	.	TRBJ1-5	CASSPGQGHQPQHF	TGTGCCAGCTCACCAGGGCAGGGTCATCAGCCCCAGCATTTT
TRBV5-1	.	.	TRBJ1-1	CASTPLGGGTNTEAFF	TGCGCCAGCACACCATTGGGTGGAGGTACGAACACTGAAGCTTTCTTT
TRBV28	.	.	TRBJ1-4	CASLRIANEKLFF	TGTGCCAGCCTGAGGATCGCTAATGAAAAACTGTTTTTT
TRBV5-6	TRBD2	.	TRBJ2-4	CASSPLAGENIQYF	TGTGCCAGCAGCCCTCTAGCGGGAGAGAACATTCAGTACTTC
TRBV14	.	few	TRBJ2-1	CASSQLGTSNEQFF	TGTGCCAGCAGCCAACTAGGAACCAGTAATGAGCAGTTCTTC
TRBV30	.	.	TRBJ1-5	CAFSRPGGNQPQHF	TGTGCTTTTTCACGTCCAGGGGGCAATCAGCCCCAGCATTTT
TRBV6-5	TRBD2	.	TRBJ2-7	CASSYGGGTSYEQYF	TGTGCCAGCAGTTACGGGGGGGGGACCTCCTACGAGCAGTACTTC
TRBV5-4	.	.	TRBJ1-1	CASSLALGVYTEAFF	TGTGCCAGCAGCTTGGCCCTCGGGGTGTACACTGAAGCTTTCTTT
TRBV2	TRBD2	few	TRBJ2-1	CASSGSTSGRAIDEQFF	TGTGCCAGCAGTGGATCGACTAGCGGGAGGGCCATCGATGAGCAGTTCTTC
TRBV21-1	.	.	TRBJ2-1	CASSSSGTGSHNEQFF	TGTGCCAGCAGCAGCTCCGGGACAGGGTCCCACAATGAGCAGTTCTTC
TRBV28	.	few	TRBJ1-2	CASSLWTDYGYTF	TGTGCCAGCAGTTTGTGGACTGATTATGGCTACACCTTC
TRBV7-9	.	.	TRBJ1-5	CASGEGLGQPQHF	TGTGCCAGCGGTGAGGGTTTAGGGCAGCCCCAGCATTTT
TRBV11-2	TRBD2	.	TRBJ2-1	CASSLAGGPFNEQFF	TGTGCCAGCAGCCTAGCGGGAGGACCCTTCAATGAGCAGTTCTTC
TRBV11-2	TRBD2	.	TRBJ2-1	CASSLKRLAAAHNEQFF	TGTGCCAGCAGCTTAAAGAGACTAGCGGCCGCCCACAATGAGCAGTTCTTC
TRBV29-1	.	.	TRBJ2-7	CSVETGNYEQYF	TGCAGCGTTGAAACGGGGAACTACGAGCAGTACTTC
TRBV6-6	.	few	TRBJ2-1	CASSYQRGEQFF	TGTGCCAGCAGTTATCAGCGTGGTGAGCAGTTCTTC
TRBV11-2	.	few	TRBJ2-7	CASSLGDYTYEQYF	TGTGCCAGCAGCTTAGGAGACTACACCTACGAGCAGTACTTC
TRBV19	TRBD1	few	TRBJ1-1	CASSMQQGSEAFF	TGTGCCAGTAGTATGCAACAGGGGTCTGAAGCTTTCTTT
TRBV6-5	TRBD2	few	TRBJ2-5	CASSYFGLAGGETQYF	TGTGCCAGCAGTTACTTTGGACTAGCGGGAGGAGAGACCCAGTACTTC
TRBV6-4	.	few	TRBJ1-5	CASSVRENQPQHF	TGTGCCAGCAGTGTTCGGGAAAATCAGCCCCAGCATTTT
TRBV11-2	.	few	TRBJ1-1	CASSLSLWRDTEAFF	TGTGCCAGCAGCTTAAGCCTCTGGAGGGACACTGAAGCTTTCTTT
TRBV9	.	.	TRBJ2-5	CASSVVGVRGQETQYF	TGTGCCAGCAGCGTAGTCGGGGTAAGGGGGCAAGAGACCCAGTACTTC
TRBV6-5	.	.	TRBJ2-4	CASSYQGQSGNIQYF	TGTGCCAGCAGTTACCAAGGACAGTCGGGGAACATTCAGTACTTC
TRBV29-1	.	.	TRBJ1-2	CSAQGHGYGYTF	TGCAGCGCCCAGGGTCATGGCTATGGCTACACCTTC
TRBV29-1	TRBD2	few	TRBJ2-3	CSVEASGMKDTQYF	TGCAGCGTTGAAGCTAGCGGGATGAAAGATACGCAGTATTTT
TRBV14	.	few	TRBJ1-2	CASSQVGEANYGYTF	TGTGCCAGCAGCCAAGTAGGGGAAGCTAACTATGGCTACACCTTC
TRBV30	.	few	TRBJ2-7	CAWVPPLGSGLYEQYF	TGTGCCTGGGTACCTCCGTTGGGTAGCGGCTTATACGAGCAGTACTTC
TRBV18	TRBD1	many	TRBJ2-5	CASSPGTGGETQYF	TGTGCCAGCTCACCTGGGACAGGGGGTGAGACCCAGTACTTC
TRBV2	.	.	TRBJ1-5	CASTETSGNQPQHF	TGTGCCAGCACGGAGACGTCGGGCAATCAGCCCCAGCATTTT
TRBV7-9	TRBD2	few	TRBJ2-1	CASSLDHGRRGNEQFF	TGTGCCAGCAGCTTAGATCACGGGAGGAGAGGGAATGAGCAGTTCTTC
TRBV2	.	.	TRBJ2-2	CASSLVVPGELFF	TGTGCCAGCAGCCTAGTAGTGCCCGGGGAGCTGTTTTTT
TRBV2	.	few	TRBJ1-2	CASSDRDYGYTF	TGTGCCAGTTCGGACAGAGACTATGGCTACACCTTC
TRBV23-1	.	few	TRBJ1-3	CASSQSQQSPASGNTIYF	TGCGCCAGCAGTCAATCCCAACAGAGCCCGGCATCTGGAAACACCATATATTTT
TRBV6-6	.	few	TRBJ2-3	CASRETGYGDTQYF	TGTGCCAGCAGAGAAACAGGGTACGGAGATACGCAGTATTTT
TRBV9	TRBD2	.	TRBJ2-1	CASSVSTSGINEQFF	TGTGCCAGCAGCGTCAGTACTAGCGGGATAAACGAGCAGTTCTTC
TRBV29-1	TRBD1	few	TRBJ1-2	CSVGTGEGGYTF	TGCAGCGTGGGGACAGGGGAAGGTGGCTACACCTTC
TRBV7-9	TRBD1	few	TRBJ1-5	CASSFGTGYNQPQHF	TGTGCCAGCAGCTTTGGGACAGGCTACAATCAGCCCCAGCATTTT
TRBV11-2	TRBD2	.	TRBJ2-1	CASSTGLAGTEQFF	TGTGCCAGCAGCACGGGACTAGCGGGAACTGAGCAGTTCTTC
TRBV5-4	.	few	TRBJ2-3	CASSLEGQGLSDTQYF	TGTGCCAGCAGCTTGGAGGGGCAGGGCCTATCAGATACGCAGTATTTT
TRBV7-9	.	few	TRBJ1-2	CASSLAAGIYGYTF	TGTGCCAGCAGCTTAGCGGCAGGGATCTATGGCTACACCTTC
TRBV6-6	.	.	TRBJ2-3	CASSYLTRPGLLYF	TGTGCCAGCAGTTACTTGACCAGGCCTGGTTTGCTGTATTTT
TRBV11-2	TRBD2	few	TRBJ2-1	CASSSGLAGEAGEQFF	TGTGCCAGCAGCTCCGGACTAGCGGGAGAGGCAGGTGAGCAGTTCTTC
TRBV5-6	.	few	TRBJ1-2	CASSLGGIDGYTF	TGTGCCAGCAGCTTGGGAGGGATTGATGGCTACACCTTC